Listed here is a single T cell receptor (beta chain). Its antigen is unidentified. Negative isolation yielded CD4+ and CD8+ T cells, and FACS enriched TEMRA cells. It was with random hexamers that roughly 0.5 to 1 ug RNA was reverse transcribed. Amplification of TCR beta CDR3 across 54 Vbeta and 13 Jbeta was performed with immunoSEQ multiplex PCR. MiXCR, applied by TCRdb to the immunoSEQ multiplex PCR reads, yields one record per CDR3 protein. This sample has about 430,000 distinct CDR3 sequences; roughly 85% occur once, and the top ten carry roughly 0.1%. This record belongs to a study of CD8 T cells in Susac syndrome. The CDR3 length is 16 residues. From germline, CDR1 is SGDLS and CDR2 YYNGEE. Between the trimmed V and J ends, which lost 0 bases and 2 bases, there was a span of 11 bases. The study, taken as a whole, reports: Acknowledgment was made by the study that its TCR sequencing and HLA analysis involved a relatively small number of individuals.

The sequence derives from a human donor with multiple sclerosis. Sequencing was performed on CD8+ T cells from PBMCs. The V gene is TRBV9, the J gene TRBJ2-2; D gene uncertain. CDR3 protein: CASSVDPVLNTGELFF. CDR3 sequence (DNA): TGTGCCAGCAGCGTAGATCCAGTCTTAAACACCGGGGAGCTGTTTTTT.